This TCR beta chain was identified in a study of blood T cell repertoires in COVID-19. The V end lost 5 bases, the J end lost 0 bases, and 10 bases lay between the germline ends. Germline lookup yields CDR1 SGHTA and CDR2 FQGTGA. The CDR3 has 14 amino acids. In the source study's methods: Reference gene primer amplification gave estimated nucleated cell counts. Data came from immunoSEQ multiplex PCR; TCRdb stores just in-frame clones and leaves some out. Clone size and the V and J calls come from that table; the DNA yielded D and trimming. Of 220,000 or so clones listed, around 81% are singletons. The clonotype was recovered from a woman aged 25-40 years who had recovered from COVID-19. The genes are TRBV7-3 and TRBJ1-2; tentative D call: TRBD1 (6 bases). The source material was peripheral blood. The CDR3 region is CASSQGTPNYGYTF. The CDR3 DNA reads as TGTGCCAGCAGCCAAGGGACACCTAACTATGGCTACACCTTC.